The text below deals with one TCR beta chain. No antigen is known for it. This record comes from a study of CXCR3-negative and CXCR3-positive naive CD8 T cells. Germline V CDR1 and CDR2: DFQATT, SNEGSKA (reference sequence). CDR3 size: 14 residues. The TRB cDNA libraries were prepared by 5' RACE with UMI labels. TCRdb reprocessed the 5' RACE reads, keeping one entry per CDR3 protein, no DNA. This sample's clone table lists 45,000 to 70,000 distinct CDR3 sequences. Findings and caveats of the study: For naive cells, CXCR3-negative and CXCR3-positive subsets had similar TRBV-TRBJ usage; for memory cells, usage differed. Both naive subsets had comparably high diversity; memory CD8+ cells much lower.

The source material was memory CD8+ T cells from blood. This TCR derives from a human donor in good health. Some clones in this sample may be carry-over from other donors' samples. This sequence joins TRBV20-1 and TRBJ2-7. This chain's CDR3 is CSAMEVYDSYEQYF.